This T cell receptor beta chain was retrieved from a study of PD-L1 blockade in urothelial cancer. Whole-study context: Atezolizumab at 1,200 mg intravenously every 3 weeks was started by patients around 2014. Blood underwent analysis 3 weeks (second dose) and 6 weeks after treatment began.

CDR1 and CDR2 from the germline V gene are LNHDA and SQIVND (reference sequence). This CDR3 is built from 14 residues. With 6 bases removed from V and 0 bases from J, the gap between germline ends came to 11 bases. Each patient gave between 1 and 8 samples of peripheral blood mononuclear cells, which were collected pretreatment and during treatment. Measured with immunoSEQ multiplex PCR; TCRdb has only the in-frame clones, and not every one. The repertoire has about 51,000 clones, more than 75% of them found once; the top ten carry 15% to 20%. The sample was PBMCs, taken around atezolizumab (anti-PD-L1) treatment. The chain has TRBV19 and TRBJ1-1; D is possibly TRBD1 (5 bases). The TCR comes from a man in his sixties with urothelial cancer. The CDR3 sequence: CASRDGGLNTEAFF. The CDR3 nucleotides read TGTGCCAGTAGAGACGGGGGTCTGAACACTGAAGCTTTCTTT. The variable domain in full, with the rest retrieved from reference TRBV19 and TRBJ1-1, is DGGITQSPKYLFRKEGQNVTLSCEQNLNHDAMYWYRQDPGQGLRLIYYSQIVNDFQKGDIAEGYSVSREKKESFPLTVTSAQKNPTAFYLCASRDGGLNTEAFFGQGTRLTVV.